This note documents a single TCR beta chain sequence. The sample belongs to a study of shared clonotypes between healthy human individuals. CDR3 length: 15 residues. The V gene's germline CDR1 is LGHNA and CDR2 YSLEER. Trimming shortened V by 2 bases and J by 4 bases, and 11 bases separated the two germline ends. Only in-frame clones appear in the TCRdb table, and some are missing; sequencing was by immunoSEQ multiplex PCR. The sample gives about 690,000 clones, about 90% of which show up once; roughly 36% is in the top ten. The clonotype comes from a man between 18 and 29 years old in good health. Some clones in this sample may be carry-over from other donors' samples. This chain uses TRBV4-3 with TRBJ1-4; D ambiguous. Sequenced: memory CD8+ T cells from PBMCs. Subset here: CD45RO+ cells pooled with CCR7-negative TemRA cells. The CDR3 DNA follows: TGCGCCAGCAGCCAATTGAGAGATCGTAATGAAAAACTGTTTTTT. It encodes CASSQLRDRNEKLFF.